The present T cell receptor beta chain was sequenced within a study of PD-L1 blockade in urothelial cancer. About the research overall: Analyses were performed on blood at 3 weeks after treatment start (the second dose) and at 6 weeks. Reported median T cell count for blood samples was 140,000 to 150,000.

Documented time point: peripheral blood 6 weeks after treatment start. Disease in patients was locally advanced or metastatic urothelial carcinoma. Every patient provided from 1 to 8 samples, collected pretreatment and on-treatment. Clones were read by immunoSEQ multiplex PCR, and TCRdb kept only the in-frame ones, dropping some. The sample has some 51,000 clones; around 89% are singletons. The CDR3 sequence is 15 residues long. Germline loops: CDR1 GTSNPN, CDR2 SVGIG (reference sequence). V lost 0 bases and J 4 bases, leaving 14 bases between the germline ends. The sample in question was PBMCs, obtained around atezolizumab (anti-PD-L1) treatment. This receptor was identified in a man in his 60s with urothelial cancer. The chain couples TRBV30 to TRBJ2-3; no clear D gene. DNA for the CDR3: TGTGCCTGGAGTGTAAGCCTAGTTCGGGCAGATACGCAGTATTTT. This gives the protein CAWSVSLVRADTQYF.